This entry lists 19 T cell receptor beta chains sequenced from one sample in a study of OX40 agonist ivuxolimab in advanced cancers. Measured with immunoSEQ multiplex PCR; TCRdb has only the in-frame clones, and not every one. The sample contains about 84,000 clones, approximately 85% of which appear only once. The sample consisted of CD4+ or CD8+ T cells sorted from blood, taken in a trial of the OX40 agonist ivuxolimab. The source is an adult with an advanced solid tumor such as melanoma, head and neck, liver or kidney cancer.

The DNA of the CDR3 is TGCGCCAGCAGCCAAGGGCTAGCGGGGCGAGATACGCAGTATTTT. Translated: CASSQGLAGRDTQYF. V is TRBV4-1 and J is TRBJ2-3, with 9 bases fitting TRBD2. This CDR3 comprises 15 residues. The V segment lost 1 base and the J segment 5 bases; nucleotides outside the gene matches: 4. The germline V gene encodes CDR1 MGHRA and CDR2 YSYEKL.

CDR3 region: CASSLTGGRGTDTQYF. DNA of the CDR3: TGTGCCAGCAGCTTGACCGGGGGGAGGGGCACAGATACGCAGTATTTT. The chain combines TRBV11-3 with TRBJ2-3; 7 bases are a match to TRBD2. In germline, CDR1 is SGHNT, CDR2 YENEEA. The V segment lost 3 bases and the J segment 1 base; nucleotides outside the gene matches: 7. The CDR3 is 16 residues long.

The chain has TRBV4-3 and TRBJ2-7, with 7 bases aligning to TRBD1. V lost 3 bases and J lost 4; bases outside the gene matches: 9. Looked up from germline, CDR1 is LGHNA and CDR2 is YSLEER. The CDR3 is 15 residues long. The CDR3, as DNA: TGCGCCAGCAGCCAGGAGCCGAGGGGGCGGTACGAGCAGTACTTC. It is translated as CASSQEPRGRYEQYF.

The V gene is TRBV18, the J gene TRBJ1-1; 9 bases are shared with TRBD1. This CDR3 is 16 amino acids long. V shed 6 bases and J 2 bases; nucleotides not matched to a gene: 10. Per germline, CDR1 KGHSH and CDR2 LQKENI. CDR3: CASSLGQGRFNTEAFF. CDR3 DNA sequence: TGTGCCAGCTCGCTTGGACAGGGGAGGTTTAACACTGAAGCTTTCTTT.

The J gene is TRBJ1-6, the V gene TRBV5-5; D is perhaps TRBD1 (5 bases). CDR1 and CDR2 (germline): SGHKS, YYEKEE (reference sequence). V lost 4 bases to trimming and J lost 5 bases, with 13 bases between them. The CDR3 consists of 15 residues. DNA for the CDR3: TGTGCCAGCAGCCCCTGGGGGAACCATAATTCACCCCTCCACTTT. This encodes CASSPWGNHNSPLHF.

Points on this clone: Other DNA sequences in this specimen translate into the identical CDR3. The chain has TRBV5-1 and TRBJ1-2, with TRBD1 matching over 9 bases. The CDR3 has 14 residues. The germline gives CDR1 SGHRS, CDR2 YFSETQ. The V gene end was trimmed by 0 bases and the J gene end by 5 bases; junction bases not matched to a gene: 2. In DNA, the CDR3 is TGCGCCAGCAGCTTGGAGGGACAGGGATATGGCTACACCTTC. It codes for CASSLEGQGYGYTF.

This chain joins TRBV28 and TRBJ1-5, with D tentatively TRBD1 (6 bases). Deletions cut 3 bases from V and 1 base from J, with 19 bases between. Germline V lookup: CDR1 MDHEN, CDR2 SYDVKM. This CDR3 contains 18 residues. The DNA of the CDR3 is TGTGCCAGCAGTTTCGCGGGGGCGTGGGGGTTGAGCAATCAGCCCCAGCATTTT. Translated, it gives CASSFAGAWGLSNQPQHF.

CDR3 DNA: TGTGCCAGCAGCTTGACAGGGCTCGCAGATACGCAGTATTTT. Translating gives CASSLTGLADTQYF. V usage is TRBV9 and J usage is TRBJ2-3; 7 nucleotides agree with TRBD1. The CDR3 length is 14 residues. The V gene's germline CDR1 is SGDLS and CDR2 YYNGEE. V lost 4 bases, J lost 4 bases, and 6 bases stayed unmatched.

V and J are TRBV21-1 and TRBJ2-7; the table's D call, TRBD2, has no DNA check behind it. TRBV21-1 is deemed a pseudogene. The CDR3 covers 16 residues. The CDR3 loop reads CASSKVIPGAENEQYF. The CDR3 DNA reads TGTGCCAGCAGCAAAGTTATCCCGGGAGCTGAGAACGAGCAGTACTTC.

This sequence joins TRBV11-2 and TRBJ2-5, with 7 bases that match TRBD2. Germline loops: CDR1 SGHAT, CDR2 FQNNGV. This CDR3 is built from 14 residues. Trimming removed 4 bases from V and 4 bases from J; junction bases left unmatched: 6. The CDR3 is CASSSSGARETQYF. The CDR3 nucleotides read TGTGCCAGCAGCTCCAGCGGGGCCCGAGAGACCCAGTACTTC.

The chain has TRBV7-2 and TRBJ2-7; 10 bases line up with TRBD2. Germline V lookup: CDR1 SGHTA, CDR2 FQGNSA. V shed 2 bases and J 6 bases; nucleotides not matched to a gene: 10. This CDR3 has 16 residues. The CDR3 is CASSLYLAGVSGEQYF. CDR3 in DNA: TGTGCCAGCAGCTTATATCTAGCGGGAGTATCCGGCGAGCAGTACTTC. The variable domain in full, completed from reference TRBV7-2 and TRBJ2-7, reads GAGVSQSPSNKVTEKGKDVELRCDPISGHTALYWYRQSLGQGLEFLIYFQGNSAPDKSGLPSDRFSAERTGGSVSTLTIQRTQQEDSAVYLCASSLYLAGVSGEQYFGPGTRLTVT.

The V and J genes are TRBV19 and TRBJ1-5; unclear D gene. The CDR3 totals 13 residues. Deletions cut 3 bases from V and 5 bases from J, with 8 bases between. From germline, CDR1 is LNHDA and CDR2 SQIVND (reference sequence). The CDR3 DNA is TGTGCCAGTAGTATCGGCCCCTATCAGCCCCAGCATTTT. Its protein is CASSIGPYQPQHF.

The chain employs TRBV5-1 and TRBJ1-1; a possible D gene is TRBD1 (6 bases). The V end lost 3 bases, the J end lost 4 bases, and 19 bases lay between the germline ends. This CDR3 contains 16 residues. In germline, CDR1 is SGHRS, CDR2 YFSETQ. CDR3 loop: CASSSNTGRVGTEAFF. As DNA, the CDR3 is TGCGCCAGCAGCTCTAATACAGGGAGAGTTGGCACTGAAGCTTTCTTT. Using reference TRBV5-1 and TRBJ1-1 for the parts outside the CDR3, the full variable domain is KAGVTQTPRYLIKTRGQQVTLSCSPISGHRSVSWYQQTPGQGLQFLFEYFSETQRNKGNFPGRFSGRQFSNSRSEMNVSTLELGDSALYLCASSSNTGRVGTEAFFGQGTRLTVV.

The chain joins TRBV5-1 to TRBJ1-4, with 9 bases fitting TRBD1. From germline, CDR1 is SGHRS and CDR2 YFSETQ. Trimming cost V 0 bases and J 8 bases; bases outside gene matches: 2. CDR3 length: 14 amino acids. The CDR3 DNA is TGCGCCAGCAGCTTGGCGGGACAGGGCGAAAAACTGTTTTTT. Translated: CASSLAGQGEKLFF.

This clone was seen only a few times. The V and J genes are TRBV30 and TRBJ2-7; 14 bases line up with TRBD2. The V gene's germline CDR1 is GTSNPN and CDR2 SVGIG (reference sequence). The V gene end was trimmed by 2 bases and the J gene end by 4 bases; junction bases not matched to a gene: 1. This CDR3 region has 14 residues. CDR3 in DNA: TGTGCCTGGAGTAGACTAGCGGGAGGGTACGAGCAGTACTTC. This encodes CAWSRLAGGYEQYF.

This chain links TRBV30 with TRBJ2-7; a weak D match, TRBD2 (6 bases). CDR1 is GTSNPN and CDR2 is SVGIG in the germline V gene (reference sequence). The CDR3 is made up of 13 amino acids. V lost 0 bases and J 7 bases, leaving 13 bases between the germline ends. The CDR3 spells CAWSVLLAGEQYF. As DNA, the CDR3 is TGTGCCTGGAGTGTACTTTTGGCGGGGGAGCAGTACTTC.

The rearrangement links TRBV21-1 to TRBJ2-7. TRBV21-1 is an annotated pseudogene. The CDR3 is 17 residues long. The CDR3 DNA is TGTGCCAGCAGCAAAGCGCGTCAACACTCAAAAGTATACGAGCAGTACGTC. Translation: CASSKARQHSKVYEQYV.

Comment on this clone: Other DNA sequences in this sample translate to the same CDR3. This rearrangement joins TRBV15 to TRBJ2-2; D remains ambiguous. The CDR3 contains 13 residues. Trimming removed 0 bases at V and 7 bases at J, with 6 bases between. CDR1 LNHNV and CDR2 YYDKDF come from the germline V gene (reference sequence). The CDR3 coding sequence is TGTGCCACCAGCAGAGACCAAGGCGGGGAGCTGTTTTTT. This sequence encodes CATSRDQGGELFF.

The chain uses TRBV29-1 and TRBJ2-1; TRBD2 matches 11 bases. Germline trimming cut 8 bases from V and 4 bases from J; bases unmatched to any gene: 10. The germline gives CDR1 SQVTM, CDR2 ANQGSEA. The CDR3 runs to 15 residues. The CDR3 here is CSIPPGLAAYNEQFF. The CDR3 DNA follows: TGCAGCATACCGCCGGGACTAGCGGCTTACAATGAGCAGTTCTTC.